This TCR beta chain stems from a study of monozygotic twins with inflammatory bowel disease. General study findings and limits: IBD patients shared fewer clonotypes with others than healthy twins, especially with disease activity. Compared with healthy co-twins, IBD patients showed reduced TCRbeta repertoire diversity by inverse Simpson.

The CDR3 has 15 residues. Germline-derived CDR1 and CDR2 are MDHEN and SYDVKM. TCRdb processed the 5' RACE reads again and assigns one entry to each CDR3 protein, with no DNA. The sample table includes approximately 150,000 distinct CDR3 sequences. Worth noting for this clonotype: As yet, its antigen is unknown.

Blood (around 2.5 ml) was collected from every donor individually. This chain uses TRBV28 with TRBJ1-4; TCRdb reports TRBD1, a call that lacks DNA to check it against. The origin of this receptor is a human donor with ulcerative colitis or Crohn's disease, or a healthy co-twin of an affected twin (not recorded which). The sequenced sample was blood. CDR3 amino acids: CASSFLQGTNEKLFF.